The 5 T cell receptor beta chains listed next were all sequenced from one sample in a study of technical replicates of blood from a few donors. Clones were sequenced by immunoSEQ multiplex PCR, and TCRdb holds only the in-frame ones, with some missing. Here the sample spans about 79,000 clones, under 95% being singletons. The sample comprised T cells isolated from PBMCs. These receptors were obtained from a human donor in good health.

The CDR3 DNA reads as TGTGCCAGCTCACCTGTTTTCAGGGATGATAATTCACCCCTCCACTTT. It yields the protein CASSPVFRDDNSPLHF. The V and J genes are TRBV18 and TRBJ1-6; weak D call: TRBD1 (5 bases). CDR1 and CDR2 (germline): KGHSH, LQKENI. Trimming cost V 3 bases and J 5 bases, with 14 bases left between them. The length of the CDR3 is 16 residues.

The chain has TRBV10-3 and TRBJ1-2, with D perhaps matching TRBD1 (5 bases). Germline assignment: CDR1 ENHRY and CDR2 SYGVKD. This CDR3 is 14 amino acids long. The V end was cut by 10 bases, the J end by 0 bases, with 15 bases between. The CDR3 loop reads CATGGFPANYGYTF. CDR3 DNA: TGTGCCACGGGGGGATTCCCAGCTAACTATGGCTACACCTTC.

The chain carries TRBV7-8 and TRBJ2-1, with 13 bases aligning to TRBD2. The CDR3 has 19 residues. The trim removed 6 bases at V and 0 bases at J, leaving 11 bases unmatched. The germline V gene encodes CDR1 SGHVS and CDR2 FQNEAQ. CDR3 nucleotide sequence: TGTGCCAGCAGACCCGGCCGGACTAGCGGGAGAGGCTCCTACAATGAGCAGTTCTTC. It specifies CASRPGRTSGRGSYNEQFF.

The CDR3 loop is CASSDSQGPPNEKLFF. In DNA form, the CDR3 reads TGTGCCAGCAGCGATTCACAGGGGCCCCCTAATGAAAAACTGTTTTTT. This chain connects TRBV9 to TRBJ1-4; 7 bases map to TRBD1. V lost 3 bases to trimming and J lost 3 bases; unmatched junction nucleotides: 8. This CDR3 is 16 amino acids long. Per the germline V gene, CDR1 is SGDLS and CDR2 is YYNGEE.

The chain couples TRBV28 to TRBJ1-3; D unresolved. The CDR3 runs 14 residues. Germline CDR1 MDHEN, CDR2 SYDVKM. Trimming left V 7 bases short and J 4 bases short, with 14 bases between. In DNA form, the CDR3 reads TGTGCCAGCATTGGAGGGCAGATAGGAAACACCATATATTTT. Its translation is CASIGGQIGNTIYF.